The 9 T cell receptor beta chains presented below share a single source sample, sequenced in a study of blood T cell repertoires in COVID-19. Measured with immunoSEQ multiplex PCR; TCRdb has only the in-frame clones, and not every one. The sample consists of about 280,000 clones, 86% of them appearing once. The specimen was peripheral blood. Every receptor here comes from a woman aged 30 to 39 who had recovered from COVID-19.

This rearrangement joins TRBV29-1 to TRBJ2-2; D might be TRBD2 (7 bases). The germline V gene encodes CDR1 SQVTM and CDR2 ANQGSEA. The CDR3 contains 15 residues. Trimming removed 7 bases at V and 5 bases at J, with 20 bases between. CDR3 sequence reads: CSAGGGGARTGELFF. CDR3 sequence (DNA): TGCAGCGCTGGCGGAGGGGGGGCGCGGACCGGGGAGCTGTTTTTT.

The rearrangement links TRBV29-1 to TRBJ2-2; the D gene is possibly TRBD2 (6 bases). The germline CDR1 and CDR2 sequences are SQVTM and ANQGSEA. V lost 4 bases to trimming and J lost 4 bases, with 13 bases between them. CDR3 length: 14 amino acids. CDR3 in amino acids: CSVVTSRGTGELFF. CDR3 bases: TGCAGCGTTGTGACTAGTCGGGGCACCGGGGAGCTGTTTTTT.

This chain joins TRBV19 and TRBJ1-2; no clear D. Germline lookup yields CDR1 LNHDA and CDR2 SQIVND (reference sequence). This CDR3 has 13 amino acids. Deletions cut 7 bases from V and 5 bases from J, with 14 bases between. The CDR3 spells CASTPAGEYGYTF. The CDR3 nucleotides read TGTGCCAGTACCCCGGCCGGAGAATATGGCTACACCTTC.

This chain joins TRBV7-2 and TRBJ2-1; 10 bases line up with TRBD1. The CDR3 length is 15 residues. V was pared by 3 bases and J by 9 bases, with 8 bases of the junction left unmatched. Germline assignment: CDR1 SGHTA and CDR2 FQGNSA. CDR3 DNA sequence: TGTGCCAGCAGCTTTAGCCCCGACAGGGGGCGTGAGCAGTTCTTC. Protein product: CASSFSPDRGREQFF. Complete variable domain (other parts from reference TRBV7-2 and TRBJ2-1): GAGVSQSPSNKVTEKGKDVELRCDPISGHTALYWYRQSLGQGLEFLIYFQGNSAPDKSGLPSDRFSAERTGGSVSTLTIQRTQQEDSAVYLCASSFSPDRGREQFFGPGTRLTVL.

V is TRBV5-1 and J is TRBJ1-2, with TRBD1 identical over 8 bases. Trimming at V came to 4 bases and at J to 6 bases, leaving 5 bases not matched to a gene. The CDR3 has 13 residues. Germline V gene sequence: CDR1 SGHRS, CDR2 YFSETQ. The CDR3 here is CASSEQTGDGYTF. CDR3 in DNA: TGCGCCAGCAGCGAACAGACAGGGGATGGCTACACCTTC.

The chain recombines TRBV7-3 with TRBJ1-1, with 8 nucleotides matching TRBD1. Germline CDR1 is SGHTA and CDR2 is FQGTGA. After removal of 5 bases from V and 6 bases from J, the junction contained 8 bases not matched to a gene. The CDR3 contains 14 residues. The CDR3 coding sequence is TGTGCCAGCAGCAGGGACAGGTCGGCGTCTGAAGCTTTCTTT. It yields the protein CASSRDRSASEAFF.

V is TRBV29-1 and J is TRBJ1-1; D remains unclear. The ends were cut back, 1 base at V and 10 bases at J, with 10 bases in the middle. The CDR3 runs to 11 residues. CDR1 is SQVTM and CDR2 is ANQGSEA in the germline V gene. The CDR3 DNA reads TGCAGCGTTGAAGGGTCGAGCGGAGCTTTCTTT. It codes for CSVEGSSGAFF.

The gene calls are TRBV2 and TRBJ2-3; D ambiguous. Germline V gene data show CDR1 as SNHLY and CDR2 as FYNNEI. The germline V and J ends were trimmed by 2 bases and 4 bases, with 4 bases remaining between them. The CDR3 contains 12 residues. CDR3 protein: CASSEQADTQYF. Here the CDR3 DNA reads TGTGCCAGCAGTGAACAGGCAGATACGCAGTATTTT.

The chain joins TRBV6-5 to TRBJ2-4; 8 bases fit TRBD1. J lost 8 bases, V lost 6 bases, and 3 bases had no gene match. CDR1 MNHEY and CDR2 SVGAGI come from the germline V gene. The CDR3 loop spans 12 amino acids. The CDR3 bases are TGTGCCAGCAGGTTGACAGGGGACATTCAGTACTTC. Its translation: CASRLTGDIQYF.